This entry lists 25 T cell receptor beta chains sequenced from one sample in a study of blood T cell repertoires in COVID-19. Clones were sequenced by immunoSEQ multiplex PCR, and TCRdb holds only the in-frame ones, with some missing. The repertoire holds 300,000 to 350,000 clones, with nearly 90% as singletons. The sequenced sample was PBMCs or T cells enriched from blood (not recorded which). The receptors stem from a woman aged 18-30 years with acute COVID-19.

This clone was recorded only once. The chain uses TRBV7-9 and TRBJ1-2; the D gene is possibly TRBD1 (5 bases). The germline gives CDR1 SEHNR, CDR2 FQNEAQ (reference sequence). The CDR3 length is 13 residues. V was cut by 4 bases and J by 5 bases, with 11 bases left in between. This CDR3 reads CASSSGLYYGYTF. The CDR3 nucleotides are TGTGCCAGCAGCTCGGGACTTTATTATGGCTACACCTTC.

The rearrangement uses TRBV28 and TRBJ1-2; D may be TRBD1 (5 bases). Germline assignment: CDR1 MDHEN and CDR2 SYDVKM. V lost 10 bases and J 0 bases, leaving 12 bases between the germline ends. The CDR3 is made up of 13 amino acids. CDR3 residues: CAISGAANYGYTF. Here the CDR3 DNA reads TGTGCCATTAGCGGGGCAGCTAACTATGGCTACACCTTC.

This chain connects TRBV6-1 to TRBJ1-2; D is perhaps TRBD1 (6 bases). The germline V gene encodes CDR1 MNHNS and CDR2 SASEGT. The length of the CDR3 is 14 residues. The V end was cut by 6 bases, the J end by 4 bases, with 15 bases between. CDR3 in amino acids: CASREPGHTYGYTF. As DNA, the CDR3 is TGTGCCAGCAGGGAACCGGGACACACCTATGGCTACACCTTC.

The genes are TRBV5-1 and TRBJ2-5; the match to TRBD2 covers 8 bases. Looked up from germline, CDR1 is SGHRS and CDR2 is YFSETQ. The CDR3 runs to 14 residues. The trim removed 0 bases at V and 5 bases at J, leaving 3 bases unmatched. CDR3: CASSLASGSETQYF. As DNA, the CDR3 is TGCGCCAGCAGCTTGGCCAGCGGGAGTGAGACCCAGTACTTC.

The chain combines TRBV28 with TRBJ1-5, with D possibly being TRBD1 (5 bases). The germline V gene encodes CDR1 MDHEN and CDR2 SYDVKM. V was shortened by 7 bases and J by 4 bases, with 11 bases between the two germline ends. The CDR3 is made up of 13 amino acids. The CDR3 DNA sequence: TGTGCCAGCAAGGGGCGGGGGAATCAGCCCCAGCATTTT. This codes for CASKGRGNQPQHF.

The chain uses TRBV2 and TRBJ2-7; 10 nucleotides agree with TRBD1. Trimming cost V 6 bases and J 2 bases; bases outside gene matches: 4. CDR1 SNHLY and CDR2 FYNNEI come from the germline V gene. The CDR3 loop spans 14 amino acids. The CDR3, as DNA: TGTGCCAGCAGGGACAGGGGGAAACCCTACGAGCAGTACTTC. Protein product: CASRDRGKPYEQYF.

The V call is TRBV5-1, the J call TRBJ1-5, with a possible D match to TRBD1 (5 bases). V shed 4 bases and J shed 5 bases, with 10 bases lying between them. This CDR3 spans 13 amino acids. Germline V gene lookup returns CDR1 SGHRS and CDR2 YFSETQ. The CDR3 loop reads CASSHRGDQPQHF. The CDR3 DNA reads TGCGCCAGCAGCCATCGGGGGGATCAGCCCCAGCATTTT.

The rearrangement uses TRBV11-3 and TRBJ2-5; weak D call: TRBD2 (6 bases). CDR3 length: 13 amino acids. With 10 bases removed from V and 3 bases from J, the gap between germline ends came to 15 bases. Looked up from germline, CDR1 is SGHNT and CDR2 is YENEEA. The CDR3 region is CATSRGSEETQYF. The CDR3 DNA sequence: TGTGCCACCAGTCGGGGGTCCGAAGAGACCCAGTACTTC.

This clone has just a few counts. J is TRBJ2-7 and V is TRBV27; 10 nucleotides match TRBD1. CDR3 length: 15 residues. J lost 4 bases, V lost 1 base, and 4 bases had no gene match. CDR1 is MNHEY, CDR2 SMNVEV, per germline (reference sequence). CDR3 DNA: TGTGCCAGCAGTTTATTGACAGGGGGCCCTTACGAGCAGTACTTC. It encodes CASSLLTGGPYEQYF.

In this sample, this clone turned up a few times. The V call is TRBV6-1, the J call TRBJ2-2; 12 nucleotides align to TRBD2. The CDR3 consists of 17 residues. V trimming: 2 bases; J trimming: 3 bases; junction bases outside the gene matches: 4. Germline CDR1 MNHNS, CDR2 SASEGT. CDR3 bases: TGTGCCAGCAGTGAACTAGCGGGAGGGCCGGACACCGGGGAGCTGTTTTTT. Residues: CASSELAGGPDTGELFF.

J is TRBJ1-1 and V is TRBV3-1 (or the pseudogene TRBV3-2); no firm D call. Between the trimmed V and J ends, which lost 3 bases and 3 bases, there was a span of 17 bases. CDR1 is LGHDT, CDR2 YNNKEL, per germline (reference sequence). This CDR3 is built from 16 residues. In DNA, the CDR3 is TGTGCCAGCAGCCAGGGGTGGGGAGTTCTAGACACTGAAGCTTTCTTT. It is translated as CASSQGWGVLDTEAFF.

In its sample, this clone was seen many times. This chain links TRBV5-4 with TRBJ2-1; 7 bases are shared with TRBD2. The J segment lost 5 bases and the V segment lost 0 bases, leaving 11 bases of the junction unmatched. Germline V lookup: CDR1 SGHNT, CDR2 YYREEE (reference sequence). The CDR3 totals 17 residues. Written as DNA, the CDR3 is TGTGCCAGCAGCTTGGGCCTGGGGGACTACTACAACAATGAGCAGTTCTTC. This sequence encodes CASSLGLGDYYNNEQFF.

This chain links TRBV4-1 with TRBJ2-3; TRBD2 aligns across 12 bases. J lost 4 bases, V lost 0 bases, and 11 bases had no gene match. Germline values: CDR1 MGHRA, CDR2 YSYEKL. The CDR3 runs 19 residues. CDR3 nucleotides: TGCGCCAGCAGCCAAGAACCCTCACGACTAGCGGGAGTATCAGATACGCAGTATTTT. It specifies CASSQEPSRLAGVSDTQYF.

The CDR3 loop reads CATSERREGHEQFF. The CDR3 DNA is TGTGCCACCAGTGAAAGGCGGGAGGGCCATGAGCAGTTCTTC. The V call is TRBV24-1, the J call TRBJ2-1, with 9 bases lining up with TRBD2. The V and J ends lost 4 bases and 8 bases, in that order; junction bases with no gene match: 5. The CDR3 spans 14 residues. CDR1 is KGHDR and CDR2 is SFDVKD in the germline V gene.

In this sample, this clone turned up many times. The V gene is TRBV2, the J gene TRBJ1-1; 7 positions agree with TRBD1. In germline, CDR1 is SNHLY, CDR2 FYNNEI. V was pared by 4 bases and J by 0 bases, with 5 bases of the junction left unmatched. This CDR3 spans 15 amino acids. The CDR3 reads CASSGDREMNTEAFF. DNA for the CDR3: TGTGCCAGCAGTGGAGACAGGGAGATGAACACTGAAGCTTTCTTT.

The rearrangement uses TRBV2 and TRBJ1-2; 7 bases map to TRBD1. From germline, CDR1 is SNHLY and CDR2 FYNNEI. The CDR3 has 13 amino acids. Trimming cost V 9 bases and J 5 bases; bases outside gene matches: 9. The CDR3 reads CARTRTGNYGYTF. The CDR3 DNA is TGTGCCAGAACCCGGACAGGAAATTATGGCTACACCTTC.

This chain links TRBV11-3 with TRBJ2-3; 10 nucleotides line up with TRBD2. The junction had 7 bases not matched to a gene; V was cut back by 0 bases and J by 4 bases. This CDR3 region has 17 residues. In germline, CDR1 is SGHNT, CDR2 YENEEA. The CDR3 DNA reads TGTGCCAGCAGCTTAGAGGCTAGCGGGAGTCGTGCAGATACGCAGTATTTT. Its protein is CASSLEASGSRADTQYF.

The J gene is TRBJ1-2, the V gene TRBV27; TRBD1 agrees at 12 bases. The CDR3 runs to 15 residues. V lost 6 bases, J lost 6 bases, and 8 bases stayed unmatched. Germline CDR1 is MNHEY and CDR2 is SMNVEV (reference sequence). CDR3 nucleotides: TGTGCCAGCAGCCTCGGGACAGGGGGCGGGAATGGCTACACCTTC. Protein sequence: CASSLGTGGGNGYTF.

The CDR3 here is CASSYRWASGDYEQYF. In nucleotides, the CDR3 is TGTGCCAGCAGTTACCGTTGGGCTAGCGGGGATTACGAGCAGTACTTC. The V call is TRBV6-6, the J call TRBJ2-7, with 9 nucleotides matching TRBD2. V shed 2 bases and J 4 bases; nucleotides not matched to a gene: 9. Germline CDR1 and CDR2: MNHNY and SVGAGI (reference sequence). The CDR3 consists of 16 residues.

Only a few counts were recorded for this clone. The genes are TRBV14 and TRBJ2-3, with 9 bases fitting TRBD1. Unmatched junction bases numbered 4, after V lost 2 bases and J lost 4 bases. CDR1 is SGHDN, CDR2 FVKESK, per germline. CDR3 length: 15 residues. In nucleotides, the CDR3 is TGTGCCAGCAGCCAACCTACAGGGGGCCCAGATACGCAGTATTTT. Amino acid sequence: CASSQPTGGPDTQYF.

The chain uses TRBV6-4 and TRBJ2-1; 10 nucleotides line up with TRBD2. CDR3 size: 14 residues. The trim removed 2 bases at V and 10 bases at J, leaving 5 bases unmatched. The germline gives CDR1 MRHNA, CDR2 SNTAGT. CDR3 nucleotide sequence: TGTGCCAGCAGTGACGGGAGAGCGGGAGGGGAGCAGTTCTTC. Its protein is CASSDGRAGGEQFF.

The chain combines TRBV3-1 (or the pseudogene TRBV3-2) with TRBJ2-7; 10 positions agree with TRBD2. The CDR3 sequence is 17 residues long. Germline V gene data show CDR1 as LGHDT and CDR2 as YNNKEL (reference sequence). The junction had 12 bases not matched to a gene; V was cut back by 3 bases and J by 4 bases. CDR3 protein: CASSQPAGLAGVYEQYF. CDR3 coding DNA: TGTGCCAGCAGCCAGCCAGCCGGGCTAGCGGGAGTTTACGAGCAGTACTTC.

The V gene is TRBV7-3, the J gene TRBJ1-1; 8 bases align to TRBD1. The CDR3 loop spans 14 amino acids. Germline V lookup: CDR1 SGHTA, CDR2 FQGTGA. V lost 4 bases and J lost 5; bases outside the gene matches: 6. DNA for the CDR3: TGTGCCAGCAGCTACGGACAGGGTGGGACTGAAGCTTTCTTT. Encoded protein: CASSYGQGGTEAFF.

The chain carries TRBV11-3 and TRBJ2-7; tentatively, D is TRBD1 (5 bases). The CDR3 runs 13 residues. Germline V gene sequence: CDR1 SGHNT, CDR2 YENEEA. Between the trimmed V and J ends, which lost 2 bases and 1 base, there was a span of 6 bases. As DNA, the CDR3 is TGTGCCAGCAGCTTACCAGGGTCCTACGAGCAGTACTTC. Its protein is CASSLPGSYEQYF. Drawing the rest from reference TRBV11-3 and TRBJ2-7, the complete variable domain is EAGVVQSPRYKIIEKKQPVAFWCNPISGHNTLYWYLQNLGQGPELLIRYENEEAVDDSQLPKDRFSAERLKGVDSTLKIQPAELGDSAVYLCASSLPGSYEQYFGPGTRLTVT.

The V gene is TRBV21-1, the J gene TRBJ2-5; TRBD2, the table's D call, was not compared with the DNA. TRBV21-1 is termed a pseudogene. The CDR3 contains 14 residues. This chain's CDR3 is CASSPGGIHETQYF. The CDR3 nucleotides are TGTGCCAGCAGCCCCGGAGGGATACACGAGACCCAGTACTTC.